What follows describes a single T cell receptor beta chain. The antigen is unknown. The record originates from a study of blood T cells in healthy people across ages. The second PCR ran roughly 7 to 12 cycles with a sample-barcoded 5' primer and J-beta primers. TCRdb ran MiXCR on the 5' RACE reads and lists one entry per CDR3 protein. The sample contains roughly 500,000 distinct CDR3 sequences, 25% to 30% of which appear only once. This CDR3 spans 12 amino acids. Trimming pared 5 bases from V and 11 bases from J, leaving 14 bases between. The study, taken as a whole, reports: The study could not conclusively compare naive and antigen-experienced cells, given its unsorted PBMCs.

This TCR came from a woman aged 70-85 years in good health. Sequencing input: blood. V usage is TRBV12-3 or TRBV12-4 and J usage is TRBJ2-3, with no clear D. This CDR3 is CASSQLSDVQYF. The CDR3, as DNA: TGTGCCAGCAGTCAGCTATCAGATGTGCAGTATTTT.